This TCR beta chain is from a study of T cells after yellow fever vaccination. A single record per CDR3 protein comes from TCRdb applying MiXCR to the 5' RACE reads. This sample has some 69,000 distinct CDR3 sequences; approximately 5% occur once, and the top ten carry more than 2%. This clonotype has a count of ten or more. Per germline, CDR1 SGHTA and CDR2 FQGNSA. The CDR3 extends over 15 amino acids. After removal of 1 base from V and 2 bases from J, the junction contained 2 bases not matched to a gene. The receptor's source is a man between 18 and 35 years old who received the YFV17D yellow fever vaccine. The chain combines TRBV7-2 with TRBJ1-3, with 7 bases aligning to TRBD1. The sequenced sample was CD4+ T cells sorted from PBMCs, obtained roughly 14 days after the first yellow fever vaccination. Here the CDR3 reads CASSLGGTAGNTIYF. The DNA for the CDR3 is TGTGCCAGCAGCTTAGGCGGGACAGCTGGAAACACCATATATTTT. Full variable domain (missing parts from reference TRBV7-2 and TRBJ1-3): GAGVSQSPSNKVTEKGKDVELRCDPISGHTALYWYRQSLGQGLEFLIYFQGNSAPDKSGLPSDRFSAERTGGSVSTLTIQRTQQEDSAVYLCASSLGGTAGNTIYFGEGSWLTVV.